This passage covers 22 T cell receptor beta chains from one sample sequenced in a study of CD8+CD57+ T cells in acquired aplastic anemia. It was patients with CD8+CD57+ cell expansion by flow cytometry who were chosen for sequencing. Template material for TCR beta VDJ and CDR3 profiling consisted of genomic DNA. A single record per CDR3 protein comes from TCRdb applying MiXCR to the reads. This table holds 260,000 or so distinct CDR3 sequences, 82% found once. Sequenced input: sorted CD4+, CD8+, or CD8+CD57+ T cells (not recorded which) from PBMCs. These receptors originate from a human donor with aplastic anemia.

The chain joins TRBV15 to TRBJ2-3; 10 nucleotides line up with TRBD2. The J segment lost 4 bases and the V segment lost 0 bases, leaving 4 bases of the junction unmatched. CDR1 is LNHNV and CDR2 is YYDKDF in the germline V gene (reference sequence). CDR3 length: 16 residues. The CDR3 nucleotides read TGTGCCACCAGCAGAGAACGCAGCGGGGGGGCAGATACGCAGTATTTT. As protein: CATSRERSGGADTQYF.

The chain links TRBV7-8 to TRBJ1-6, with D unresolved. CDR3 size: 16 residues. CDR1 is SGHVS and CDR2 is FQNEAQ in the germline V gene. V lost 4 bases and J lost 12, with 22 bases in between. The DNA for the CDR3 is TGTGCCAGCAGCTCCGCGGGAGGCTCCTATAATCAACCCCTCCACTTT. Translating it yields CASSSAGGSYNQPLHF.

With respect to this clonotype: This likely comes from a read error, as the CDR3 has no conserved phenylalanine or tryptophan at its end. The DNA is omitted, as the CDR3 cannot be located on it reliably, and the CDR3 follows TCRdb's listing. CDR3 protein: CASSDVVIHEQLV. This chain joins TRBV7-4 and TRBJ2-1. From germline, CDR1 is SGHVT and CDR2 SQSDAQ. From its first to its last residue, the CDR3 has 13 amino acids.

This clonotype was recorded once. The CDR3 here is CASSFEEDAGALSYEQYV. CDR3 nucleotides: TGCGCCAGCAGCTTTGAGGAGGACGCCGGAGCCCTTTCCTACGAGCAGTACGTC. V usage is TRBV5-1 and J usage is TRBJ2-7; a weak D match, TRBD2 (5 bases). Germline V lookup: CDR1 SGHRS, CDR2 YFSETQ. Trimming removed 2 bases at V and 1 base at J, with 22 bases between. This CDR3 region has 18 residues.

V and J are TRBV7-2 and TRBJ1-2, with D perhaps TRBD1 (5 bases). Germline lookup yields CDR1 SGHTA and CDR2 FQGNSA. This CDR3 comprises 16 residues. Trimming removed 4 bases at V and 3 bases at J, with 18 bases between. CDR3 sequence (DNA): TGTGCCAGCAGCTCACGGGACGGCGGCTTGTACTATGGCTACACCTTC. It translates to CASSSRDGGLYYGYTF.

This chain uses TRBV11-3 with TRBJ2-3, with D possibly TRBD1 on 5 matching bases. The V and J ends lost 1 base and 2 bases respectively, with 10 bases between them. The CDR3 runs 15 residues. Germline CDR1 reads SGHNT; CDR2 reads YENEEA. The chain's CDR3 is CASSLGQTATDTQYF. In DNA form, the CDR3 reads TGTGCCAGCAGCTTAGGTCAGACAGCCACAGATACGCAGTATTTT.

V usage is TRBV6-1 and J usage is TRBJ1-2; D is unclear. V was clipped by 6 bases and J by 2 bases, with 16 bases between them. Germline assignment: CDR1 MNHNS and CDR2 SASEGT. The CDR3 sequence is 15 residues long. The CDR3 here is CASSQGLGENYGYTF. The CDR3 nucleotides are TGTGCCAGCAGCCAAGGGTTAGGAGAAAACTATGGCTACACCTTC.

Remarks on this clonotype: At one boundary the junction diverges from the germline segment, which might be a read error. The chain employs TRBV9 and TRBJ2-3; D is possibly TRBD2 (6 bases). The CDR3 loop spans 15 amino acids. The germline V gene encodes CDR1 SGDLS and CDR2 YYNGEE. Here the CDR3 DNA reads TGTGCCAGCAGAGTAGCTGGGGGGATTCCGGATACGCAGTATTTT. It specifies CASRVAGGIPDTQYF.

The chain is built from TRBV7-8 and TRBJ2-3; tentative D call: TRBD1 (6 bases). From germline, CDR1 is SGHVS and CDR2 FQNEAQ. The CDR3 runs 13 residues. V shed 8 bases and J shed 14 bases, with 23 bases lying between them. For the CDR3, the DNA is TGTGCCAGCGGGGAAGGGGGAACAGATGATACGTATTTT. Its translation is CASGEGGTDDTYF.

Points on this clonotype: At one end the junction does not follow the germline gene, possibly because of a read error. CDR3 loop: CASSVEGDPKDGFSF. The DNA for the CDR3 is TGTGCCAGCAGCGTAGAAGGGGACCCGAAGGATGGCTTCAGCTTC. The V call is TRBV2, the J call TRBJ1-2; D perhaps matches TRBD1 (5 bases). Germline V gene lookup returns CDR1 SNHLY and CDR2 FYNNEI. The CDR3 has 15 residues.

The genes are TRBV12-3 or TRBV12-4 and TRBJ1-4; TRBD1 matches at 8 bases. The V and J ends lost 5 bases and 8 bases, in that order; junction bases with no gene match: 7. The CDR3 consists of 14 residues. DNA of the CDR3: TGTGCCAGCAGTCCTTACAACAGGGGGGAAAAACTGTTTTTT. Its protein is CASSPYNRGEKLFF.

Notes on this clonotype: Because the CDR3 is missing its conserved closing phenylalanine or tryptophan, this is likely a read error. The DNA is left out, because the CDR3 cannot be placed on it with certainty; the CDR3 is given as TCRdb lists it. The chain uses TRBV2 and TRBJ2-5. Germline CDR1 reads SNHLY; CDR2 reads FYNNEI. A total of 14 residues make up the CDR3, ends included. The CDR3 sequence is CASSGGGEQEKFSV.

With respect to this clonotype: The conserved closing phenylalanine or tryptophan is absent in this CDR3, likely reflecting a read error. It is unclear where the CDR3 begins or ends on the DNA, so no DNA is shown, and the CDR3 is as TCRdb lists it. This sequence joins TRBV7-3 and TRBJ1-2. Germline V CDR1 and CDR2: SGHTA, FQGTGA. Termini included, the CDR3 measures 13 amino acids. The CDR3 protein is CASSQAVAGGYTY.

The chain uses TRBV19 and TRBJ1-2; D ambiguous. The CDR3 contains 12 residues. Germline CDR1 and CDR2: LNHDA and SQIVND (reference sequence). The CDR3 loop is CFSSVVGYGYTF. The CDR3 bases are TGTTTCAGTAGTGTGGTTGGCTATGGCTACACCTTC.

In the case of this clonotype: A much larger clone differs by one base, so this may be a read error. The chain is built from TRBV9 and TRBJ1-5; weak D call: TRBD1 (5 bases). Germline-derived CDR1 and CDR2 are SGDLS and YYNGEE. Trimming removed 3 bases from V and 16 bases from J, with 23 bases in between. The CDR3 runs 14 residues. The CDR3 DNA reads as TGTGCCAGCAGCGAAGGGACCGCCCGAAATCAGCCCCATTTT. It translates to CASSEGTARNQPHF.

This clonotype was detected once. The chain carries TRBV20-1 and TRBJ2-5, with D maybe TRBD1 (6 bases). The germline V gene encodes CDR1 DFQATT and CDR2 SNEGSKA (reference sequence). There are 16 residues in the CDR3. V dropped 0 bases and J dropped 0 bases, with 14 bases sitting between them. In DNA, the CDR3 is TGCAGTGCTAGAGATCTCGGACAGATCTACCAAGAGACCCAGTACTTC. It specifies CSARDLGQIYQETQYF.

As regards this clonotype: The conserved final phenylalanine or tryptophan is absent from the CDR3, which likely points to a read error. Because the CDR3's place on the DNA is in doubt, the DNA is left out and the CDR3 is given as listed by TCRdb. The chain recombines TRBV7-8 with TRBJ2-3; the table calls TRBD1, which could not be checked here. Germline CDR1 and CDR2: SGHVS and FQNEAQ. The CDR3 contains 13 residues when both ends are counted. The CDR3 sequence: CASSLAEGPNKQY.

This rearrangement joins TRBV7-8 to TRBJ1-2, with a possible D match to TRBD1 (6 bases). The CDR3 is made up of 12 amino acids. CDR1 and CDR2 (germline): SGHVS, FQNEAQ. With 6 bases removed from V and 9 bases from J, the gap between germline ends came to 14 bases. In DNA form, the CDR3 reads TGTGCCAGCAGTTGGGCAGGGGATCGCTACACCTTC. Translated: CASSWAGDRYTF.

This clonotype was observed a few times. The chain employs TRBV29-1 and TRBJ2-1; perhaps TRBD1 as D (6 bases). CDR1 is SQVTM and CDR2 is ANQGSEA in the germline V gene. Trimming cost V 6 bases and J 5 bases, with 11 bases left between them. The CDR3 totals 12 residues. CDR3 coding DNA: TGCAGCGTGGAGCCAGGGGACAATGAGCAGTTCTTC. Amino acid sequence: CSVEPGDNEQFF.

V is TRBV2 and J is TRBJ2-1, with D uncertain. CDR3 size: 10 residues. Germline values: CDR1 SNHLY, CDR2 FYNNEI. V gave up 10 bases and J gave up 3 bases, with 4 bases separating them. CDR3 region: CATYYNEQFF. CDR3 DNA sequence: TGTGCCACCTACTACAATGAGCAGTTCTTC. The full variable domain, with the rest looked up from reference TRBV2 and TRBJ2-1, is EPEVTQTPSHQVTQMGQEVILRCVPISNHLYFYWYRQILGQKVEFLVSFYNNEISEKSEIFDDQFSVERPDGSNFTLKIRSTKLEDSAMYFCATYYNEQFFGPGTRLTVL.

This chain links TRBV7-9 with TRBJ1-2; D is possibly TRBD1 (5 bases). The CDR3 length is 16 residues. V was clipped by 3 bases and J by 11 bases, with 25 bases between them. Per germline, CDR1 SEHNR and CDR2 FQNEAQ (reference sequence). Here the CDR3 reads CASSLDHGGKETQYTF. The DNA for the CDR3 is TGTGCCAGCAGCTTGGACCACGGGGGAAAAGAGACCCAGTACACCTTC.

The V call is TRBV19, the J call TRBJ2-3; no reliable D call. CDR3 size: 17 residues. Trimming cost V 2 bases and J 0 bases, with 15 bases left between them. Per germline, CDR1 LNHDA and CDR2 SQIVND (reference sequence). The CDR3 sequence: CASSIMAHITSTDTQYF. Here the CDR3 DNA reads TGTGCCAGTAGTATAATGGCCCATATTACTAGCACAGATACGCAGTATTTT. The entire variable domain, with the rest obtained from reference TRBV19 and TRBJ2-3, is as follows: DGGITQSPKYLFRKEGQNVTLSCEQNLNHDAMYWYRQDPGQGLRLIYYSQIVNDFQKGDIAEGYSVSREKKESFPLTVTSAQKNPTAFYLCASSIMAHITSTDTQYFGPGTRLTVL.